This TCR beta chain was observed in a study of blood T cell repertoires in COVID-19. Study in general: Researchers got acute and convalescent COVID-19 samples from the United States, Italy and Spain. The cDNA or gDNA used as material had been derived from T cells, B-cell-depleted T cells, or PBMCs.

In the source study's methods: Estimated nucleated cell counts came from reference gene primer amplification. Method: immunoSEQ multiplex PCR; TCRdb's copy keeps in-frame clones and lacks some. Clone size and the V and J calls come from that table; the DNA yielded D and trimming. The data contain 130,000 or so clones, 88% of them singletons. Notes on this clone: Other DNA variants within this sample encode the same CDR3.

Germline CDR1 is MNHEY and CDR2 is SMNVEV (reference sequence). The CDR3 is 13 amino acids. V was cut by 2 bases and J by 4 bases, with 9 bases left in between. The TCR comes from a man aged 50 to 59 with acute or convalescent COVID-19. Sequenced: peripheral blood. The V and J genes are TRBV27 and TRBJ2-7, with a possible D match to TRBD2 (6 bases). CDR3 amino acids: CASSLAGGYEQYF. The CDR3 region has the DNA TGTGCCAGCAGTTTAGCTGGGGGGTACGAGCAGTACTTC.